The subject of this entry is one TCR beta chain. TCRdb used MiXCR to reprocess the PCR reads, holding one entry per CDR3 protein. This repertoire shows hundreds of thousands of distinct CDR3 sequences, roughly 23% found once; its top ten account for about 0.78%. The data are from a study of molecular identifiers for immune sequencing clone quantification. The CDR3 loop spans 16 amino acids. The germline gives CDR1 MNHNS, CDR2 SASEGT. J was trimmed by 4 bases and V by 8 bases; bases with no gene match: 11. The source of this sequence is a human donor in good health. Some libraries in this study had Jurkat cell RNA spiked in. The sample was naive CD8+ T cells from blood, with Jurkat cell RNA spiked in. Subset given: FACS-sorted CD8+CD4-CCR7+CD45RA+ naive T cells. The J gene is TRBJ2-1, the V gene TRBV6-1; 10 bases agree with TRBD2. CDR3 loop: CASCNAGTSAYNEQFF. The CDR3 bases are TGTGCCAGCTGTAACGCTGGGACTAGCGCATACAATGAGCAGTTCTTC.